This T cell receptor (beta chain) emerged from a study of blood T cell repertoires in COVID-19. Study-level information: There were acute and convalescent COVID-19 samples, and they came from the United States, Italy and Spain. In each case, the material was cDNA or gDNA derived from T cells, B-cell-depleted T cells, or PBMCs.

In the study's own analysis: How many nucleated cells were present was estimated from reference gene primer amplification. Data came from immunoSEQ multiplex PCR; TCRdb stores just in-frame clones and leaves some out. The V and J calls and clone size come from that table; D and trimming were worked out from the DNA. The table lists under 200,000 clones, approximately 80% of them singletons, with 8.1% in the top ten. V dropped 3 bases and J dropped 5 bases, with 5 bases sitting between them. Per the germline V gene, CDR1 is SGDLS and CDR2 is YYNGEE. CDR3 size: 12 residues. The chain has TRBV9 and TRBJ1-4; D is unresolved. The sample consisted of peripheral blood. The TCR comes from a man in his sixties with acute or convalescent COVID-19. CDR3 coding DNA: TGTGCCAGCAGCGCCTTAAATGAAAAACTGTTTTTT. The encoded protein is CASSALNEKLFF. Full variable domain (missing parts from reference TRBV9 and TRBJ1-4): DSGVTQTPKHLITATGQRVTLRCSPRSGDLSVYWYQQSLDQGLQFLIQYYNGEERAKGNILERFSAQQFPDLHSELNLSSLELGDSALYFCASSALNEKLFFGSGTQLSVL.